The sequence of this T cell receptor beta chain was determined in a study of T cells in Graves' hyperthyroidism and ophthalmopathy. The investigators amplified TCR beta CDR3 regions from RNA transcripts. First-round RT-PCR of the TCR CDR3 relied on the HTBI primer set. TCRdb ran MiXCR on the multiplex PCR reads and lists one entry per CDR3 protein. This table holds around 300,000 distinct CDR3 sequences, roughly 15% found once. An absence of ophthalmopathy progression within 18 months meant stable Graves' hyperthyroidism. PBMCs came from less than 11 ml fresh peripheral blood. Trimming stripped 4 bases from V and 5 bases from J, with 14 bases between. CDR1 is SGDLS and CDR2 is YYNGEE in the germline V gene. The CDR3 is 14 residues long. Points from the study as a whole: Expanded thyroid clonotypes (above 0.001) were mostly also found in blood. By a 13 V-J model, ophthalmopathy was set apart from stable hyperthyroidism.

This clonotype was seen a few times. Antigen specificity is unknown. V is TRBV9 and J is TRBJ2-3; D gene uncertain. Sequenced material: blood. The receptor was derived from a woman aged 40-49 years with Graves' hyperthyroidism. DNA for the CDR3: TGTGCCAGCAGCCCCACCTCGATAGGAGATACGCAGTATTTT. Protein: CASSPTSIGDTQYF.